This is a list of T cell receptor beta chains from one sample in a study of monozygotic twins with inflammatory bowel disease. TCRdb re-called the 5' RACE reads and catalogs CDR3 proteins one per entry, DNA excluded. Its table lists some 100,000 distinct CDR3 sequences. Sequencing was performed on blood. The receptors stem from a human donor with ulcerative colitis or Crohn's disease, or a healthy co-twin of an affected twin (not recorded which). The CDR3 runs from the conserved cysteine through the conserved F or W.

J: TRBJ2-2; V: TRBV5-1; CDR3: CASSPGPTTGELFF
J: TRBJ1-5; V: TRBV7-9; CDR3: CASSLSLDQPQHF
J: TRBJ1-1; V: TRBV5-4; CDR3: CASTSPGDTEAFF
J: TRBJ2-3; V: TRBV7-2; CDR3: CASSPRDYNTDTQYF
J: TRBJ2-5; V: TRBV4-2; CDR3: CASSQQGIEGQETQYF
J: TRBJ1-4; V: TRBV28; CDR3: CASNLDGNTEKLFF
J: TRBJ1-1; V: TRBV12-3/TRBV12-4; CDR3: CASTALQGLNTEAFF
J: TRBJ1-6; V: TRBV3-1; CDR3: CASSQVSYNSPLHF
J: TRBJ2-5; V: TRBV7-2; CDR3: CASSLSWGEETQYF
J: TRBJ2-1; V: TRBV11-1; CDR3: CASSPRDRGLKTYNEQFF
J: TRBJ1-3; V: TRBV4-1; CDR3: CASSQGGFGSGNTIYF
J: TRBJ2-1; V: TRBV7-6; CDR3: CASSPLAGESYNEQFF
J: TRBJ2-7; V: TRBV7-8; CDR3: CASSLGSGPREQYF
J: TRBJ1-2; V: TRBV4-1; CDR3: CASSQETGVGGGYTF
J: TRBJ2-2; V: TRBV6-2/TRBV6-3; CDR3: CASSTISGQGRTGELFF
J: TRBJ2-6; V: TRBV5-1; CDR3: CASFRENGAGANVLTF
J: TRBJ1-4; V: TRBV7-2; CDR3: CASSLDLNEKLFF
J: TRBJ2-2; V: TRBV5-1; CDR3: CASSLETGSGELFF
J: TRBJ1-6; V: TRBV30; CDR3: CAWAGTVYSPLHF
J: TRBJ1-4; V: TRBV6-5; CDR3: CASMRTVNEKLFF
J: TRBJ2-7; V: TRBV20-1; CDR3: CSAGETINYEQYF
J: TRBJ2-7; V: TRBV12-3/TRBV12-4; CDR3: CASTSSGQGAYEQYF
J: TRBJ2-7; V: TRBV7-8; CDR3: CASSLVSTGGSEQYF
J: TRBJ2-1; V: TRBV7-8; CDR3: CASSLDQGNEQFF
J: TRBJ2-3; V: TRBV7-2; CDR3: CASSAGTSDTQYF
J: TRBJ2-1; V: TRBV6-5; CDR3: CASSYGGTGKYNEQFF
J: TRBJ1-2; V: TRBV5-1; CDR3: CASSTGQGGNYGYTF
J: TRBJ2-1; V: TRBV7-9; CDR3: CASSLALRGAYNEQFF
J: TRBJ2-1; V: TRBV7-2; CDR3: CASSLDRGQGLNEQFF
J: TRBJ2-7; V: TRBV29-1; CDR3: CSVASGYEQYF
J: TRBJ1-2; V: TRBV18; CDR3: CASSLAGTGLYGYTF
J: TRBJ2-4; V: TRBV7-2; CDR3: CASSLGLAVAKNIQYF
J: TRBJ1-2; V: TRBV5-1; CDR3: CASSLLAPDGYTF
J: TRBJ2-7; V: TRBV4-3; CDR3: CASSQDGTGYEQYF
J: TRBJ2-7; V: TRBV7-9; CDR3: CASSLAGTGSPYEQYF
J: TRBJ1-3; V: TRBV7-3; CDR3: CASSLNPGADSGNTIYF
J: TRBJ2-3; V: TRBV5-4; CDR3: CASSLGAGEGTDTQYF
J: TRBJ1-5; V: TRBV6-1; CDR3: CASSPISLGRDNQPQHF
J: TRBJ1-5; V: TRBV2; CDR3: CASRLAGDQPQHF
J: TRBJ2-5; V: TRBV29-1; CDR3: CSVEGPLDETQYF
J: TRBJ1-1; V: TRBV7-2; CDR3: CASSLEMLYTEAFF
J: TRBJ1-1; V: TRBV5-5; CDR3: CASSLGTGGANTEAFF
J: TRBJ2-5; V: TRBV20-1; CDR3: CSATGEEETQYF
J: TRBJ1-1; V: TRBV27; CDR3: CASSFLGRNTEAFF
J: TRBJ2-7; V: TRBV28; CDR3: CASSLLWQPKQYF
J: TRBJ1-2; V: TRBV7-2; CDR3: CASSLAFQGGYGYTF
J: TRBJ1-6; V: TRBV7-8; CDR3: CASSLASGTGISPLHF
J: TRBJ2-1; V: TRBV3-1; CDR3: CASSPLAGGPSRNEQFF
J: TRBJ1-2; V: TRBV7-9; CDR3: CASSFAVPYGYTF
J: TRBJ2-1; V: TRBV7-2; CDR3: CASSHNRAMRAYEQFF
J: TRBJ2-7; V: TRBV12-3/TRBV12-4; CDR3: CASSLIVEQYF
J: TRBJ2-1; V: TRBV5-4; CDR3: CASSISGTRGYNEQFF
J: TRBJ1-1; V: TRBV6-5; CDR3: CATGQANTEAFF
J: TRBJ2-5; V: TRBV7-3; CDR3: CASSLYSGSGTQYF